This T cell receptor (beta chain) was obtained from a study of beta chain features in type 1 diabetes. Study information: The number of sorted cells examined across all samples was around 98 million.

CDR3 length: 13 amino acids. The germline V gene encodes CDR1 LGHNA and CDR2 YNFKEQ. Trimming removed 0 bases from V and 9 bases from J, with 11 bases in between. Study conclusions and caveats: PCR could preferentially amplify shorter templates, alike in patients and controls.

This clone has a handful of counts. No antigen is known for it. One heparinised draw, averaging roughly 0.12 L, was taken per donor. Sequencing targeted expressed TCRB transcripts, as all isolated RNA had been reverse transcribed. Sequencing used immunoSEQ multiplex PCR; TCRdb keeps in-frame clones, though not all of them. The table lists about 450,000 clones, roughly 11% of them singletons. The TCR comes from a woman younger than 35 in good health. Sequenced input: naive CD4+ T cells from blood. V gene TRBV4-2 combines with J gene TRBJ1-2; D gene ambiguous. The CDR3 nucleotides are TGTGCCAGCAGCCAAGATGGGGTCGGTAGCTACACCTTC. Encoded protein: CASSQDGVGSYTF.